A selection of T cell receptor beta chains follows, all from one sample in a study of blood T cells in healthy people across ages. TCRdb itself ran the 5' RACE reads through MiXCR, one entry per CDR3 protein. Of 1.5 million to 2 million distinct CDR3 sequences listed, about 35% were seen once; the top ten hold about 11%. The material sequenced was blood. These receptor sequences come from a woman aged 25-40 years in good health. Each CDR3 is given with its conserved first and last residue. The order of the fields is CDR3 protein, CDR3 DNA, J gene, clone size, D gene, V gene. The D gene is left open where the match is weak. Clone size is not always given. Where it is, it says once, few, many or a class for expanded clones.

cdr3_aa: CASSLWGDSYEQYF; cdr3_nt: TGTGCCAGCAGTTTATGGGGAGATTCCTACGAGCAGTACTTC; j_call: TRBJ2-7; clone_size: few; d_call: -; v_call: TRBV27
cdr3_aa: CASSQGTSARPPSSYNEQFF; cdr3_nt: TGTGCCAGCAGCCAAGGGACTAGCGCTCGCCCGCCTAGCTCCTACAATGAGCAGTTCTTC; j_call: TRBJ2-1; clone_size: -; d_call: TRBD2; v_call: TRBV4-2
cdr3_aa: CASSGLAATDTQYF; cdr3_nt: TGTGCCAGCTCTGGACTAGCGGCCACAGATACGCAGTATTTT; j_call: TRBJ2-3; clone_size: few; d_call: TRBD2; v_call: TRBV6-5
cdr3_aa: CASSLVTGHRADEQYF; cdr3_nt: TGTGCCAGCAGCTTAGTAACGGGACATAGGGCGGACGAGCAGTACTTC; j_call: TRBJ2-7; clone_size: many; d_call: -; v_call: TRBV7-9
cdr3_aa: CASSQTSGRALYEQYF; cdr3_nt: TGTGCCAGCAGCCAGACTAGCGGGAGGGCTCTCTACGAGCAGTACTTC; j_call: TRBJ2-7; clone_size: -; d_call: TRBD2; v_call: TRBV7-9
cdr3_aa: CASSLLEGESYEQYF; cdr3_nt: TGTGCCAGCAGTTTACTTGAGGGTGAATCCTACGAGCAGTACTTC; j_call: TRBJ2-7; clone_size: few; d_call: -; v_call: TRBV28
cdr3_aa: CASSPEGVSTQYF; cdr3_nt: TGTGCCAGCAGCCCCGAGGGGGTCTCGACGCAGTATTTT; j_call: TRBJ2-3; clone_size: once; d_call: -; v_call: TRBV9
cdr3_aa: CASGKEATDTQYF; cdr3_nt: TGCGCCAGCGGAAAGGAGGCAACAGATACGCAGTATTTT; j_call: TRBJ2-3; clone_size: few; d_call: -; v_call: TRBV4-1
cdr3_aa: CASRGGGTGLYEQYF; cdr3_nt: TGTGCCAGCAGGGGGGGAGGGACAGGGCTCTACGAGCAGTACTTC; j_call: TRBJ2-7; clone_size: few; d_call: TRBD1; v_call: TRBV7-9
cdr3_aa: CASSQDRTSGGVDTQYF; cdr3_nt: TGCGCCAGCAGCCAAGACCGGACTAGCGGGGGGGTCGATACGCAGTATTTT; j_call: TRBJ2-3; clone_size: -; d_call: TRBD2; v_call: TRBV4-1